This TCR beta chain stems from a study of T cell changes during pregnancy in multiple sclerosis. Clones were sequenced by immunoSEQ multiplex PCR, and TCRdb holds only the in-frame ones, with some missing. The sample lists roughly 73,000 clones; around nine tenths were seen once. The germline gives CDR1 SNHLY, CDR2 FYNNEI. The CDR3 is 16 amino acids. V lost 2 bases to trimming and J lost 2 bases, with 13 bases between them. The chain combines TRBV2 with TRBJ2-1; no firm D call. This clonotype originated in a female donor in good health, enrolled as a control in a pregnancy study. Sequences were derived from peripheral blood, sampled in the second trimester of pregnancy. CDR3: CASSEPGAPTYNEQFF. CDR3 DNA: TGTGCCAGCAGTGAACCAGGCGCCCCCACCTACAATGAGCAGTTCTTC.